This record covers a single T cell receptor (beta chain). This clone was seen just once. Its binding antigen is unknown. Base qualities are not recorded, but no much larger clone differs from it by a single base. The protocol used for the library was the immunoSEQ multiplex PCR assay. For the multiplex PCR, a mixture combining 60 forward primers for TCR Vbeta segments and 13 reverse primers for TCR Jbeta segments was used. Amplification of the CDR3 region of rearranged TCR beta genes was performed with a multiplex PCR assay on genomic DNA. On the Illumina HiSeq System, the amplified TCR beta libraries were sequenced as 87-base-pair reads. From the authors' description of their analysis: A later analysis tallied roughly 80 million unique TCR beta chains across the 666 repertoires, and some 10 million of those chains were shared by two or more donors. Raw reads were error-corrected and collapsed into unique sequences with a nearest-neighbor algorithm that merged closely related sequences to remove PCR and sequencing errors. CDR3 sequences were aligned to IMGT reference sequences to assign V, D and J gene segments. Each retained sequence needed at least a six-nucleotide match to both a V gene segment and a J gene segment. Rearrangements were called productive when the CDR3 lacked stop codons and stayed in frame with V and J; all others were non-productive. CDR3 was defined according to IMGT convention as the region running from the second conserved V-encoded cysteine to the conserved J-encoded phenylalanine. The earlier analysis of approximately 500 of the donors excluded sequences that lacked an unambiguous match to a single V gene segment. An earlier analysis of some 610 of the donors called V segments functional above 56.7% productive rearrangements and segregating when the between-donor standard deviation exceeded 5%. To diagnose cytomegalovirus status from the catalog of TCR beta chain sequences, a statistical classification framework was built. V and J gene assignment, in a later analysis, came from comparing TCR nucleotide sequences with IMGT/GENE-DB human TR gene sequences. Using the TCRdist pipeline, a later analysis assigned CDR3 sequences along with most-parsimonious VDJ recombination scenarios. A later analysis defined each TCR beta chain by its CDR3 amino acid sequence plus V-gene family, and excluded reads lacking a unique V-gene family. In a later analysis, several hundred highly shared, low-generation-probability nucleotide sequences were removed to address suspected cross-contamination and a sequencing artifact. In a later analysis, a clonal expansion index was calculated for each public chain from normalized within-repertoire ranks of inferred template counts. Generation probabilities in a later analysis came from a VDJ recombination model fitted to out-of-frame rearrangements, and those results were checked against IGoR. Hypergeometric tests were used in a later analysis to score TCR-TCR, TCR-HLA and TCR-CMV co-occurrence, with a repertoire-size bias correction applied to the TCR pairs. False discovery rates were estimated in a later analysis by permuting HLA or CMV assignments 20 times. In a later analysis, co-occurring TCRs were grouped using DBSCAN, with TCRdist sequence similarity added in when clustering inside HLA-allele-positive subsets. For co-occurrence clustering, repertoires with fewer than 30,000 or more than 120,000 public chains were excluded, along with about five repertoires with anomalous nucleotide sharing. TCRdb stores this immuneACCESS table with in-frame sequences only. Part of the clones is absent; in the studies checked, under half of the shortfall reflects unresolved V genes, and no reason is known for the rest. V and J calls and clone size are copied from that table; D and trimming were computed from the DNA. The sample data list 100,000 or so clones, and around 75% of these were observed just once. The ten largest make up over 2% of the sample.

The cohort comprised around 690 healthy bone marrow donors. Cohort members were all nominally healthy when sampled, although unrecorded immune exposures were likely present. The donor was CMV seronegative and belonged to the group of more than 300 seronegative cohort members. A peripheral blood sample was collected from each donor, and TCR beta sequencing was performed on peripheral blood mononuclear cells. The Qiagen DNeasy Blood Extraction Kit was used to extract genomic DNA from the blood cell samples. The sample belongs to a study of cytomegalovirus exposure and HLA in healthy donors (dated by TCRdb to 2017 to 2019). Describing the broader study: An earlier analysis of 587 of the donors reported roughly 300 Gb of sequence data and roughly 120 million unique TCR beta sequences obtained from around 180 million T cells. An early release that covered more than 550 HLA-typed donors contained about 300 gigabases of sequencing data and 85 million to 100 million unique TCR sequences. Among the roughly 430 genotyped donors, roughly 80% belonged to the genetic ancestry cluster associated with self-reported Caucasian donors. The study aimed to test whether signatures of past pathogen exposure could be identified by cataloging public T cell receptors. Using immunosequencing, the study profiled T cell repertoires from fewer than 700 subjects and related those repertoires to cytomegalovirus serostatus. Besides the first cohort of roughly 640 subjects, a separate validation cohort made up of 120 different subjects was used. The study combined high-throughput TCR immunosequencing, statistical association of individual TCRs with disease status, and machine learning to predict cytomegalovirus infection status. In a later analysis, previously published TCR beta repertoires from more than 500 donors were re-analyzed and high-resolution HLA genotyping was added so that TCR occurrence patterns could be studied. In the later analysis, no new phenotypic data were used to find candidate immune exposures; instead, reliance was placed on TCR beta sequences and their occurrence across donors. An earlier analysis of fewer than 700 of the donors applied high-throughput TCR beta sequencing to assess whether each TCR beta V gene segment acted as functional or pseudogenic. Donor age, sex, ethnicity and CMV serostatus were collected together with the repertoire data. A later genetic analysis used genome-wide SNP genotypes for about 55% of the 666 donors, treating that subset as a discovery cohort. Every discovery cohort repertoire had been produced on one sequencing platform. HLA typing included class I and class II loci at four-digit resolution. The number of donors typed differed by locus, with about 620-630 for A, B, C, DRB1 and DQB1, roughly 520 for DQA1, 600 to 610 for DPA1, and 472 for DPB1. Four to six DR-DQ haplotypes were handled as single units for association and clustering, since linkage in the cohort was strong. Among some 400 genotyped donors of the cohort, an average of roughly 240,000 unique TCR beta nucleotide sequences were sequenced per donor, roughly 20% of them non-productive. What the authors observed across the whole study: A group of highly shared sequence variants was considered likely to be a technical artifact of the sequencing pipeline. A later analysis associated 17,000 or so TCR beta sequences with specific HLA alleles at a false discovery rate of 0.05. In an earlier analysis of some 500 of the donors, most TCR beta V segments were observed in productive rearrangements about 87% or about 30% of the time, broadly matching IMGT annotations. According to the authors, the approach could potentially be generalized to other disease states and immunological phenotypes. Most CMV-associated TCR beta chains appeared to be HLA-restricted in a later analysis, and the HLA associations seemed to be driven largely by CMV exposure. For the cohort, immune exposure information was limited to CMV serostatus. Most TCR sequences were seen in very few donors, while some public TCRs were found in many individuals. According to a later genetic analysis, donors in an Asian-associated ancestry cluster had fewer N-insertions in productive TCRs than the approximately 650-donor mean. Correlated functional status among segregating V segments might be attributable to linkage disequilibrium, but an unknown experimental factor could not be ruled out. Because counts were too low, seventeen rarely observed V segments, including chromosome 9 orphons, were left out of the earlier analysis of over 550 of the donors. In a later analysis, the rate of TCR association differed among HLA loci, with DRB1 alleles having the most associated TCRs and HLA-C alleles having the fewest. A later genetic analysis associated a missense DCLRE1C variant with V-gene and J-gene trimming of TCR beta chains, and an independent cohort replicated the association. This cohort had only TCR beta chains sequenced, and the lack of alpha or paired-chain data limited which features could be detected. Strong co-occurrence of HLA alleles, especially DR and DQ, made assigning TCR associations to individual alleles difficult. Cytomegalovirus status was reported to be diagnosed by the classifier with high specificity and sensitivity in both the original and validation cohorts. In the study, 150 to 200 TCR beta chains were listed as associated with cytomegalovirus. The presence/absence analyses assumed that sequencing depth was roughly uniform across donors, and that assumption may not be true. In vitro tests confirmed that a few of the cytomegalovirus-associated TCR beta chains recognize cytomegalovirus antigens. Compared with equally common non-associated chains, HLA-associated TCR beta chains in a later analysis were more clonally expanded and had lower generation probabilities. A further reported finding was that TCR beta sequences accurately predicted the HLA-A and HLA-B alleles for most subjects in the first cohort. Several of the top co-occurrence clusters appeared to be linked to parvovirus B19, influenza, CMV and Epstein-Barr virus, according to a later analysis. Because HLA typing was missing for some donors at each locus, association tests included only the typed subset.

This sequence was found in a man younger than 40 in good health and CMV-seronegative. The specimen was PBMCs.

The CDR3 is CASSEGLSQYF. In nucleotides, the sequence is TGTGCCAGCAGTGAAGGGCTGTCCCAGTACTTC. Here the chain combines TRBV2 and TRBJ2-5; confidence is insufficient to name the D gene. Relative to germline, V is 1 base shorter and J is 9 bases shorter, with 6 bases between their ends. Looking up the germline V gene yields CDR1 SNHLY and CDR2 FYNNEI. Reading from cysteine to phenylalanine, the CDR3 counts 11 amino acids. CDR3 DNA only is kept here, 33 bases in frame from base 1.